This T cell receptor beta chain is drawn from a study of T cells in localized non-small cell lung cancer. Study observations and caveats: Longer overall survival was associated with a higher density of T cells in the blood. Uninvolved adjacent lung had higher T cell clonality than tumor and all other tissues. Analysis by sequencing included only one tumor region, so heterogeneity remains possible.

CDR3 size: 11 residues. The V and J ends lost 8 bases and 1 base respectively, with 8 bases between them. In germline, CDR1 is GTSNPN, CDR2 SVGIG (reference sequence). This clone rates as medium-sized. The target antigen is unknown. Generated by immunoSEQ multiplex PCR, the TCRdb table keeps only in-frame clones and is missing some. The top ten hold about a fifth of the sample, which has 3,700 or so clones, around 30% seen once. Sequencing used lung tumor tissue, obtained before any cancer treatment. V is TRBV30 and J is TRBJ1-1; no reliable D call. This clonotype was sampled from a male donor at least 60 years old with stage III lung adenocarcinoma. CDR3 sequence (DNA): TGTGCCGCGGAGCGGAACACTGAAGCTTTCTTT. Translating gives CAAERNTEAFF. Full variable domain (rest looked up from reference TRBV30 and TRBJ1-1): SQTIHQWPATLVQPVGSPLSLECTVEGTSNPNLYWYRQAAGRGLQLLFYSVGIGQISSEVPQNLSASRPQDRQFILSSKKLLLSDSGFYLCAAERNTEAFFGQGTRLTVV.